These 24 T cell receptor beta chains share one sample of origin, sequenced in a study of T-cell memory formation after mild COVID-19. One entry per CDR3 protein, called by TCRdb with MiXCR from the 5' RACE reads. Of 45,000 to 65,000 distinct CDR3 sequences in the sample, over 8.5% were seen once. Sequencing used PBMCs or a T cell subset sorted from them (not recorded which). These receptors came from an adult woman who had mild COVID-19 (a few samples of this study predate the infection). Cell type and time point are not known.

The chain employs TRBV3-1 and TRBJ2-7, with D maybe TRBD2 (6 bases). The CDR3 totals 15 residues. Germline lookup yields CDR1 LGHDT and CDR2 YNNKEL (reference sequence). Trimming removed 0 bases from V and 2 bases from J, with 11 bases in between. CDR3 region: CASSQEIAAAYEQYF. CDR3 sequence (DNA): TGTGCCAGCAGCCAAGAAATAGCGGCCGCCTACGAGCAGTACTTC.

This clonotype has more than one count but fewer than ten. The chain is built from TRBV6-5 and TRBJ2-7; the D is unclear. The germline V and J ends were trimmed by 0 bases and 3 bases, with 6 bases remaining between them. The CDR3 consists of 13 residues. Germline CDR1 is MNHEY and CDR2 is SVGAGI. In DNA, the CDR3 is TGTGCCAGCAGTTACTCGCAGTTCTACGAGCAGTACTTC. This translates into CASSYSQFYEQYF.

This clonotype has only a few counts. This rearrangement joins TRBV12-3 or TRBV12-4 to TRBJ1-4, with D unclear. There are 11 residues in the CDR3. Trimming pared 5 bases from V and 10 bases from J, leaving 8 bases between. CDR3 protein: CASSPGTKLFF. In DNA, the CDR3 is TGTGCCAGCAGTCCAGGAACAAAACTGTTTTTT.

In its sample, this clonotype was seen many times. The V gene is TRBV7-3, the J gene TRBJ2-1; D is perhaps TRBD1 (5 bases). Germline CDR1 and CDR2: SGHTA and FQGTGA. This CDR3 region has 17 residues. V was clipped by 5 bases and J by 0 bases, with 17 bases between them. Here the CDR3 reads CASSPTGYRSSYNEQFF. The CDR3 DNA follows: TGTGCCAGCAGCCCAACCGGGTACAGGAGCTCCTACAATGAGCAGTTCTTC. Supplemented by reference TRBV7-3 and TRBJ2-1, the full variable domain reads GAGVSQTPSNKVTEKGKYVELRCDPISGHTALYWYRQSLGQGPEFLIYFQGTGAADDSGLPNDRFFAVRPEGSVSTLKIQRTERGDSAVYLCASSPTGYRSSYNEQFFGPGTRLTVL.

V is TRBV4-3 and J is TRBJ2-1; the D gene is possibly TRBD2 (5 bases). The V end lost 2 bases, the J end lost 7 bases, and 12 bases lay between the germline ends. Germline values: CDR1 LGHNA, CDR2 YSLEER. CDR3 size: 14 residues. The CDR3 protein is CASSQSADYNEQFF. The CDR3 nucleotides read TGCGCCAGCAGCCAAAGCGCCGACTATAATGAGCAGTTCTTC.

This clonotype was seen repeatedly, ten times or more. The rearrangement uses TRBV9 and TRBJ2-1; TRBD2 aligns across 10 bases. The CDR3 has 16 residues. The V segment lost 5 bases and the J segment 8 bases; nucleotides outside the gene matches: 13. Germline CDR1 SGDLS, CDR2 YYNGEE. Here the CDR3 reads CASSPPPSGSRDEQFF. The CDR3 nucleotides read TGTGCCAGCAGTCCACCCCCTAGCGGGAGTAGGGATGAGCAGTTCTTC.

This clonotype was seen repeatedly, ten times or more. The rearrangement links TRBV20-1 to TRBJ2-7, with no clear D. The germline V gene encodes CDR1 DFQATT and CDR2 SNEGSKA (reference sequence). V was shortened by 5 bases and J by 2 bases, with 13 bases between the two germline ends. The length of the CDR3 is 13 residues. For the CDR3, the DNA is TGCAGTGCTCAGCCCCACTGGGCCTACGAGCAGTACTTC. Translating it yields CSAQPHWAYEQYF.

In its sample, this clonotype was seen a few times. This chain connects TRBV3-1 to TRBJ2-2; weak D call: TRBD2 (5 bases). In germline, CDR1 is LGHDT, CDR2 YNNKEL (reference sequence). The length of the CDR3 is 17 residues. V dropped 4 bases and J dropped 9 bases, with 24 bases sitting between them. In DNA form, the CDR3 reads TGTGCCAGCAGCCGTTCGGAACGGGATACCTATTTGCGGGAGCTGTTTTTT. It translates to CASSRSERDTYLRELFF.

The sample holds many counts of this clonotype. In nucleotides, the CDR3 is TGTGCCACCAGTGCGACAGGATGGGCCGGGGAGCTGTTTTTT. Protein product: CATSATGWAGELFF. The chain is built from TRBV24-1 and TRBJ2-2; possibly TRBD1 for D (6 bases). The CDR3 spans 14 residues. Germline CDR1 reads KGHDR; CDR2 reads SFDVKD. Deletions cut 5 bases from V and 6 bases from J, with 12 bases between.

The CDR3 is CASSQPGWGETQYF. For the CDR3, the DNA is TGTGCCAGCAGCCAACCAGGGTGGGGAGAGACCCAGTACTTC. The chain carries TRBV4-2 and TRBJ2-5; D might be TRBD1 (5 bases). The germline V gene has CDR1 LGHNA and CDR2 YNFKEQ. V was pared by 2 bases and J by 4 bases, with 11 bases between. The CDR3 covers 14 residues.

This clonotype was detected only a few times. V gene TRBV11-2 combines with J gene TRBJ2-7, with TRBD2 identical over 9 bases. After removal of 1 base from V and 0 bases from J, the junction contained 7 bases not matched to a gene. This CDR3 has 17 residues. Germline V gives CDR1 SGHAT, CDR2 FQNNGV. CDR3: CASSLGSGGRSSYEQYF. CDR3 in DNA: TGTGCCAGCAGCTTAGGTAGCGGGGGAAGGAGCTCCTACGAGCAGTACTTC.

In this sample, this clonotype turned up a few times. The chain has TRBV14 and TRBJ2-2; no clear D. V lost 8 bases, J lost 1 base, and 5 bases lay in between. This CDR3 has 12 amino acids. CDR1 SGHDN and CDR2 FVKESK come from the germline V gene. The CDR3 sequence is CASRMNTGELFF. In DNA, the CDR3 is TGTGCCAGCCGTATGAACACCGGGGAGCTGTTTTTT.

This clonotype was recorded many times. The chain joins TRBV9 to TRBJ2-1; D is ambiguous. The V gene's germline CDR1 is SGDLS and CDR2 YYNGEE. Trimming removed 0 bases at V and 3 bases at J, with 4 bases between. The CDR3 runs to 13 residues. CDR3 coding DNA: TGTGCCAGCAGCGTAGAAGACTACAATGAGCAGTTCTTC. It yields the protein CASSVEDYNEQFF.

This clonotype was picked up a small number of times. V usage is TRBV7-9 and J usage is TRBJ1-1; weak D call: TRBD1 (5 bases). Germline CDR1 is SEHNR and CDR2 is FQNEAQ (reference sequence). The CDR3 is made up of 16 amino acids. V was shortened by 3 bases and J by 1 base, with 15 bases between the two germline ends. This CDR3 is CASSFSQGSGNTEAFF. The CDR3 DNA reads TGTGCCAGCAGCTTTAGTCAGGGATCAGGGAACACTGAAGCTTTCTTT.

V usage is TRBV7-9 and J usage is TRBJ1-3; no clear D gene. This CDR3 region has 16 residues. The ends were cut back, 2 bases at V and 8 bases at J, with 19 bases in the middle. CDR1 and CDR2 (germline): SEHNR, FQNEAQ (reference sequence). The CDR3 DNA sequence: TGTGCCAGCAGCTTATCGGGTGCCGGGGTCGGGGACACCATATATTTT. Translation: CASSLSGAGVGDTIYF.

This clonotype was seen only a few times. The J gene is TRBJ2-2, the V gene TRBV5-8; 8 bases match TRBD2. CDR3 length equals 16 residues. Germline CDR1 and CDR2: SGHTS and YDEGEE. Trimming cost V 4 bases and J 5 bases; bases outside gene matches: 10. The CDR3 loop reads CASSVRKAGETGELFF. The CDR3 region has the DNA TGTGCCAGCAGCGTAAGGAAAGCGGGAGAAACCGGGGAGCTGTTTTTT.

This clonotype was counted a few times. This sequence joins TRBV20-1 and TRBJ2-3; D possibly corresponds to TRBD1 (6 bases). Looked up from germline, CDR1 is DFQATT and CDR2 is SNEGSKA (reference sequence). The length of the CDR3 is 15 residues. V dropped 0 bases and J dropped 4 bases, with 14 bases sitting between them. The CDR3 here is CSARDYRGKADTQYF. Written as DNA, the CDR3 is TGCAGTGCTAGAGATTATAGGGGGAAGGCAGATACGCAGTATTTT.

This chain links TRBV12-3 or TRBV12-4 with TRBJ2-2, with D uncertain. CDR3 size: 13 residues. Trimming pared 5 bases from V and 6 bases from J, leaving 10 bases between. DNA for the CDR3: TGTGCCAGCAGTCCTTCAATAGCCGGGGAGCTGTTTTTT. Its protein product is CASSPSIAGELFF.

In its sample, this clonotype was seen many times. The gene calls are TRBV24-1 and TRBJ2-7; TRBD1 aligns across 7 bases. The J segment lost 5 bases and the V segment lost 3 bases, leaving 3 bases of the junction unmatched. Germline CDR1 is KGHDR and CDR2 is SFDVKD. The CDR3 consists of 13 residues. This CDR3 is CATSDPDRNEQYF. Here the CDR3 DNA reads TGTGCCACCAGTGATCCGGACAGGAACGAGCAGTACTTC.

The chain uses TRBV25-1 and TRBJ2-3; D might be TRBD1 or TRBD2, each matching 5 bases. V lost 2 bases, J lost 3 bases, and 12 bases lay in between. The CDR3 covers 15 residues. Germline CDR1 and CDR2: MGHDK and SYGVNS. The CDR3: CASSETGRGTDTQYF. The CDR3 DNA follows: TGTGCCAGCAGTGAAACGGGAAGGGGAACAGATACGCAGTATTTT. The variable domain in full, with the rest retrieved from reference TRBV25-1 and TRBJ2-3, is EADIYQTPRYLVIGTGKKITLECSQTMGHDKMYWYQQDPGMELHLIHYSYGVNSTEKGDLSSESTVSRIRTEHFPLTLESARPSHTSQYLCASSETGRGTDTQYFGPGTRLTVL.

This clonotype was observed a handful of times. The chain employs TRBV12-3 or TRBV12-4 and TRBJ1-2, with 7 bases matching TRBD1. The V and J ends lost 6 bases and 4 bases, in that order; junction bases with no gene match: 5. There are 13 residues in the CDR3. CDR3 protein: CASRGTASYGYTF. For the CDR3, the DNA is TGTGCCAGCAGGGGGACAGCCTCCTATGGCTACACCTTC.

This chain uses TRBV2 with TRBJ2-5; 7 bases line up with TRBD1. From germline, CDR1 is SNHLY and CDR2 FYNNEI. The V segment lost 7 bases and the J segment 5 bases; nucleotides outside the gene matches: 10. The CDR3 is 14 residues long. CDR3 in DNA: TGTGCCAGCACCCGAGGGGGCGCTGGGGAGACCCAGTACTTC. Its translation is CASTRGGAGETQYF. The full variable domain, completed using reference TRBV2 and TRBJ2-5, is EPEVTQTPSHQVTQMGQEVILRCVPISNHLYFYWYRQILGQKVEFLVSFYNNEISEKSEIFDDQFSVERPDGSNFTLKIRSTKLEDSAMYFCASTRGGAGETQYFGPGTRLLVL.

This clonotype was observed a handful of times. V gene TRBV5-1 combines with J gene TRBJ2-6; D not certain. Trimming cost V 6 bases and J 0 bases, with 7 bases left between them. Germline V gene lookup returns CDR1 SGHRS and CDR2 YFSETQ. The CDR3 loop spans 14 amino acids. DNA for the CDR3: TGCGCCAGCACCCCGGGCTCTGGGGCCAACGTCCTGACTTTC. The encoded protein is CASTPGSGANVLTF.

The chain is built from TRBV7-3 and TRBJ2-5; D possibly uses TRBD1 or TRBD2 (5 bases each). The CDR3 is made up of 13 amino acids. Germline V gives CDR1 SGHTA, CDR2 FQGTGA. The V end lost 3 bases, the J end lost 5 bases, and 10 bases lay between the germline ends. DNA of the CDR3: TGTGCCAGCAGCTTGGGGGTCGGGGAGACCCAGTACTTC. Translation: CASSLGVGETQYF.